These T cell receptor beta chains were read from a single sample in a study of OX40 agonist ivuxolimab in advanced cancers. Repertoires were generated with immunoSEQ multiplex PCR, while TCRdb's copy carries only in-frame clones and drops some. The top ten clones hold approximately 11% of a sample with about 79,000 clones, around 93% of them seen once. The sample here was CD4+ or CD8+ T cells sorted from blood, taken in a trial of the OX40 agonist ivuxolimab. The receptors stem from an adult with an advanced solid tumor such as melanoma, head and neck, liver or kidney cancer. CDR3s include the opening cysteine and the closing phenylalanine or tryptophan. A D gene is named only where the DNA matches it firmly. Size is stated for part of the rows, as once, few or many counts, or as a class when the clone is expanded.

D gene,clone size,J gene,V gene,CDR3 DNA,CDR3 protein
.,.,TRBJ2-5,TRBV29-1,TGCAGCGTTGAAGGCAGGTCGTTAGAGACCCAGTACTTC,CSVEGRSLETQYF
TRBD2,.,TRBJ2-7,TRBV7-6,TGTGCCAGCAGCTTTGCGGGGGGCTCGCGGGAGCAGTACTTC,CASSFAGGSREQYF
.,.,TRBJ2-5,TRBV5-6,TGTGCCAGCAGCCGATCAAGACAGCAAGAGACCCAGTACTTC,CASSRSRQQETQYF
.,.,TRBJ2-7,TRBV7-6,TGTGCCAGCAGCTTCAACCAGGCCTACGAGCAGTACTTC,CASSFNQAYEQYF
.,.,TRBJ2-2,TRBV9,TGTGCCAGCAGCGTAAATCGATGGACAGCCCATAACACCGGGGAGCTGTTTTTT,CASSVNRWTAHNTGELFF
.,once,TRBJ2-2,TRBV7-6,TGTGCCAGCAGCTTAAATGGGGTGGGGGGCTTCCCCACCGGGGAGCTGTTTTTT,CASSLNGVGGFPTGELFF
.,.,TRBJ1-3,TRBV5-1,TGCGCCAGCAGCTTGTTTGGAAACACCATATATTTT,CASSLFGNTIYF
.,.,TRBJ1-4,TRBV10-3,TGTGCCATCAGTGAGTCGAGAGCGTCGGCTAATGAAAAACTGTTTTTT,CAISESRASANEKLFF
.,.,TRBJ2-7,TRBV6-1,TGTGCCAGCAGTGACGGGTTCGCGGCGACCTACGAGCAGTACTTC,CASSDGFAATYEQYF
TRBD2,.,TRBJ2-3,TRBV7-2,TGTGCCAGCAGCCTTTTAGCGGGAGCTAGCACAGATACGCAGTATTTT,CASSLLAGASTDTQYF
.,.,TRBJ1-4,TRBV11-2,TGTGCCAGCAGCCATTACGGAGGAGAGGAAAAACTGTTTTTT,CASSHYGGEEKLFF
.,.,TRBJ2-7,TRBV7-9,TGTGCCAGCAGCTTAGTCGGGGGAGAACTTGCCTACTCCTACGAGCAGTACTTC,CASSLVGGELAYSYEQYF
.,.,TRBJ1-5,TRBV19,TGTGCCAGTAGTTGGGGGGACGTACGAGTTCAGCCCCAGCATTTT,CASSWGDVRVQPQHF
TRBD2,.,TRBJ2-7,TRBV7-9,TGTGCCAGCAGCTTAGGCGGGGGGGCTGGCTACGAGCAGTACTTC,CASSLGGGAGYEQYF
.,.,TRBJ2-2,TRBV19,TGTGCCAGTAGTATAGCATTCAGGGTATTCGACACCGGGGAGCTGTTTTTT,CASSIAFRVFDTGELFF
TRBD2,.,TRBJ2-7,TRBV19,TGTGCCAGTAGTCTCTTAGCGGGGGAATACGAGCAGTACTTC,CASSLLAGEYEQYF
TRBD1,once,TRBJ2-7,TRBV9,TGTGCCAGCAGCGTAGAACAGGGGGCCTACGAGCAGTACTTC,CASSVEQGAYEQYF
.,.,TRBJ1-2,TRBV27,TGTGCCAGCCTGTCCGAACAGGTAGTCTATGGCTACACCTTC,CASLSEQVVYGYTF
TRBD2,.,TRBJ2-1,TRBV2,TGTGCCAGCAGTTTCGGACTAGCGGGGCCCAATGAGCAGTTCTTC,CASSFGLAGPNEQFF
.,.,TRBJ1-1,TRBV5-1,TGCGCCAGCAGCTTCGAGGAGAACACTGAAGCTTTCTTT,CASSFEENTEAFF
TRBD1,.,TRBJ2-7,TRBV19,TGTGCCAGTAGTATATTCGGGACAGGGGCCTACGAGCAGTACTTC,CASSIFGTGAYEQYF
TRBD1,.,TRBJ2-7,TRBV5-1,TGCGCCAGCAGCTTGGTGGGGACAGGGTTATACGAGCAGTACTTC,CASSLVGTGLYEQYF
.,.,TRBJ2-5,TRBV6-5,TGTGCCAGCAGTTACGGTGGGGCCGGGACCCAGTACTTC,CASSYGGAGTQYF
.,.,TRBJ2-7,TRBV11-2,TGTGCCAGCGGAGCCTACGAGCAGTACTTC,CASGAYEQYF
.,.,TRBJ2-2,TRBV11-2,TGTGCCAGCAGCTCGACAGCACCGGGGGAGCTGTTTTTT,CASSSTAPGELFF
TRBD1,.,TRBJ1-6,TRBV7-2,TGTGCCAGCAGCCCCCGGGACAGATCGACACCCCTCCACTTT,CASSPRDRSTPLHF
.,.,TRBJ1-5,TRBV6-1,TGTGCCAGCAGTGAAGCCAGGTCATTTATAAATTGGCCCCAGCATTTT,CASSEARSFINWPQHF
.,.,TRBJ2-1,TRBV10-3,TGTGCCATCAGTGAGTCCGGTGGTGGGTCCTACAATGAGCAGTTCTTC,CAISESGGGSYNEQFF
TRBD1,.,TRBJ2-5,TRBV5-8,TGTGCCAGCAGCTACGGACAGGACAATTACCAAGAGACCCAGTACTTC,CASSYGQDNYQETQYF
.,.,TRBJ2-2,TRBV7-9,TGTGCCAGCAGTCCTCAGGGTACCGGGGAGCTGTTTTTT,CASSPQGTGELFF
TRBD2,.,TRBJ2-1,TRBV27,TGTGCCAGCAGTTACACAGCCAGGACTAGCGGGGTCAATGAGCAGTTCTTC,CASSYTARTSGVNEQFF
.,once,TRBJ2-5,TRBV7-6,TGTGCCAGCAGCTTAGTTCGGACCGACCTGACGGAGACCCAGTACTTC,CASSLVRTDLTETQYF
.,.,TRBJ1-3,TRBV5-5,TGTGCCAGCAGCGGCGTTGACGGGACGGCCAGTTATTTT,CASSGVDGTASYF
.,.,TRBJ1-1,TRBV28,TGTGCCAGCAGTTTAAGGGGAGACACTGAAGCTTTCTTT,CASSLRGDTEAFF
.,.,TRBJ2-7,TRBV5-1,TGCGCCAGCGTCCCGGACTCGAGCTACGAGCAGTACTTC,CASVPDSSYEQYF
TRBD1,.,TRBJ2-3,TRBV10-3,TGTGCCATCAGTGACCCGCAGGGGGCAACAGATACGCAGTATTTT,CAISDPQGATDTQYF
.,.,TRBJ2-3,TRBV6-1,TGTGCCAGCAGTGAGGGGTCGCAGTATTTT,CASSEGSQYF
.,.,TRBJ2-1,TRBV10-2,TGCGCCAGCAGTTCTCTAGCGAAGCAGTTCTTC,CASSSLAKQFF
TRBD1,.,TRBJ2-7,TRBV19,TGTGCCAGTTCGGACAGGATGATCTACGAGCAGTACTTC,CASSDRMIYEQYF
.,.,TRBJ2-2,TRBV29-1,TGCAGCGTTTCAACGGAACTCACCGGGGAGCTGTTTTTT,CSVSTELTGELFF
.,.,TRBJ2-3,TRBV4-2,TGTGCCAGCAGCCACATACCGGGTCCGAACACAGATACGCAGTATTTT,CASSHIPGPNTDTQYF
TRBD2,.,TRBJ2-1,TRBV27,TGTGCCAGCACCCCTGGGGCGGGGGGGCCCTTAAGTGAGCAGTTCTTC,CASTPGAGGPLSEQFF
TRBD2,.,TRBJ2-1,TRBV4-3,TGCGCCAGCAGCCAACTACTAGCGGGGATAGGCAATGAGCAGTTCTTC,CASSQLLAGIGNEQFF
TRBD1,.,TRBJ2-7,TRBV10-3,TGTGCCATCAGTGGGGACAGGGGCGACTCCTACGAGCAGTACTTC,CAISGDRGDSYEQYF
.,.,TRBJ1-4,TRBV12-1,TGTGCCAGCAGCTTTGCGTCGTTGGGCGGAGGATCTACTACAACTAATGAAAAACTGTTTTTT,CASSFASLGGGSTTTNEKLFF
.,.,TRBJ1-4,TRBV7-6,TGTGCCAGCAGCCCCCGGGACAAAAATGTTGCAACTAATGAAAAACTGTTTTTT,CASSPRDKNVATNEKLFF